This entry describes one T cell receptor (beta chain). One entry per CDR3 protein, without DNA, is what TCRdb gives after re-calling the 5' RACE reads. This table lists roughly 3,000 distinct CDR3 sequences. The CDR3 sequence is 15 residues long. Germline CDR1 reads DFQATT; CDR2 reads SNEGSKA (reference sequence). These data are taken from a study of T cells expressing NK-cell markers. The chain uses TRBV20-1 and TRBJ2-5; TCRdb returns TRBD1, unconfirmable since there is no DNA. Sequencing input: blood T cells: a sorted CD56 or NKG2C T cell subset, CD4+ or CD8+ T cells, or bulk PBMC T cells (not recorded which). This clonotype originated in a woman between 18 and 29 years old in good health. CDR3 sequence: CSARTDRGLLETQYF.